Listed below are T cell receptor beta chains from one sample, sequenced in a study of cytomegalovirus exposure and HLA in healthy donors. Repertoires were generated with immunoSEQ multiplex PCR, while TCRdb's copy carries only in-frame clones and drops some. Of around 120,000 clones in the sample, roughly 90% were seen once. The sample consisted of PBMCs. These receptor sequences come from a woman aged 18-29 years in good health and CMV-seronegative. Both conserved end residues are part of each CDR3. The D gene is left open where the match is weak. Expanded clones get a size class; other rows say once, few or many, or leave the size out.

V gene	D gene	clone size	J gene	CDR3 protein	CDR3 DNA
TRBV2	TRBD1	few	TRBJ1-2	CASSEQGAIYGYTF	TGTGCCAGCAGCGAACAGGGGGCGATATATGGCTACACCTTC
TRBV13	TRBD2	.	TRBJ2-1	CASSLPTSGTHNEQFF	TGTGCCAGCAGCCTCCCGACTAGCGGGACACACAATGAGCAGTTCTTC
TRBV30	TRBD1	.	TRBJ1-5	CAWSVQGGGQPQHF	TGTGCCTGGAGTGTTCAGGGGGGCGGTCAGCCCCAGCATTTT
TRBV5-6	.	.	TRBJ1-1	CASSFSSTEAFF	TGTGCCAGCAGCTTTAGTAGTACTGAAGCTTTCTTT
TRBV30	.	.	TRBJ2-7	CAWSSRVLSFDEQYF	TGTGCCTGGAGTTCTAGAGTATTGTCGTTTGACGAGCAGTACTTC
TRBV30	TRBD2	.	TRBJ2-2	CAWSVERPGTSTYGLAYTGELFF	TGTGCCTGGAGTGTAGAACGCCCCGGGACTAGCACCTACGGACTAGCTTACACCGGGGAGCTGTTTTTT
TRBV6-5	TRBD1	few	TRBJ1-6	CASSYAGGFSPLHF	TGTGCCAGCAGTTACGCAGGGGGCTTTTCACCCCTCCACTTT
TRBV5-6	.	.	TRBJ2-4	CASSQDPGNIQYF	TGTGCCAGCAGCCAGGACCCGGGGAACATTCAGTACTTC
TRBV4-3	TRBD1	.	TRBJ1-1	CASSQVQGAFGNTEAFF	TGCGCCAGCAGCCAAGTTCAGGGGGCTTTTGGGAACACTGAAGCTTTCTTT
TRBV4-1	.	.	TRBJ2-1	CASSQQKQGKVYNEQFF	TGCGCCAGCAGCCAACAAAAACAGGGTAAGGTTTACAATGAGCAGTTCTTC
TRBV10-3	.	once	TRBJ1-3	CAISESDRSGNTIYF	TGTGCCATCAGTGAGTCAGACAGGTCTGGAAACACCATATATTTT
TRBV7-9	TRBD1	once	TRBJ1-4	CASSRTLRQGQNEKLFF	TGTGCCAGCAGCCGCACCCTCAGACAGGGACAAAATGAAAAACTGTTTTTT
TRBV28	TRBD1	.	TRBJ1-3	CASRAPVNRGDTIYF	TGTGCCAGCAGGGCCCCCGTAAACAGGGGCGACACCATATATTTT